This TCR beta chain was sequenced during a study of graft-versus-host responses after intestinal transplantation. Turning to the study itself: Recipients uniformly received anti-thymocyte globulin induction, followed by tacrolimus and steroids for three to four years.

V dropped 7 bases and J dropped 5 bases, with 11 bases sitting between them. The CDR3 extends over 11 amino acids. CDR1 SQVTM and CDR2 ANQGSEA come from the germline V gene. Responders labeled with CFSE (approximately 200,000) were plated with approximately 200,000 irradiated, violet-dye-labeled stimulators. Method: immunoSEQ multiplex PCR; TCRdb's copy keeps in-frame clones and lacks some. The top ten hold approximately 2% of the sample, which has 11,000 to 15,000 clones, around 33% seen once. The chain couples TRBV29-1 to TRBJ1-2; tentatively, D is TRBD1 (6 bases). The receptor comes from a human patient who received an intestinal transplant. The sample in question was alloreactive CD8+ T cells from a mixed lymphocyte reaction culture, obtained before intestinal transplant. Subset indicated: CFSE-low proliferating T cells sorted from roughly six-day pre-transplant mixed lymphocyte reaction (GvH or HvG direction). The CDR3 DNA is TGCAGCGGTAGGGGGGGGTATGGCTACACCTTC. Translation gives CSGRGGYGYTF.